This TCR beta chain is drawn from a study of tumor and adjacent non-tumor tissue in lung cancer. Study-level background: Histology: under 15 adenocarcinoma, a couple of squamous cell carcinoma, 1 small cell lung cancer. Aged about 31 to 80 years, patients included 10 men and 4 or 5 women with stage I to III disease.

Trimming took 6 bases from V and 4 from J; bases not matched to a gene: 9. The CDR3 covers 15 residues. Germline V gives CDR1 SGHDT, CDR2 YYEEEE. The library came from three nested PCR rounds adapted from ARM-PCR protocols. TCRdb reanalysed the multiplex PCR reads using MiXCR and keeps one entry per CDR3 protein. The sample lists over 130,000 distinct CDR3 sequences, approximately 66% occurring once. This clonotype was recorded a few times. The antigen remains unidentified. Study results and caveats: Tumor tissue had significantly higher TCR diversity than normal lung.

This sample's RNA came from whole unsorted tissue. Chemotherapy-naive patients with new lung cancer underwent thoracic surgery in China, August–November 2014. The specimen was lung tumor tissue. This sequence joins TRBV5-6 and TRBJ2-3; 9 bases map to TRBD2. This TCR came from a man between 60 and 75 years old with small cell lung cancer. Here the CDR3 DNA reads TGTGCCAGCACCACTTTAGCGGGAGCGGCAGATACGCAGTATTTT. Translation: CASTTLAGAADTQYF.